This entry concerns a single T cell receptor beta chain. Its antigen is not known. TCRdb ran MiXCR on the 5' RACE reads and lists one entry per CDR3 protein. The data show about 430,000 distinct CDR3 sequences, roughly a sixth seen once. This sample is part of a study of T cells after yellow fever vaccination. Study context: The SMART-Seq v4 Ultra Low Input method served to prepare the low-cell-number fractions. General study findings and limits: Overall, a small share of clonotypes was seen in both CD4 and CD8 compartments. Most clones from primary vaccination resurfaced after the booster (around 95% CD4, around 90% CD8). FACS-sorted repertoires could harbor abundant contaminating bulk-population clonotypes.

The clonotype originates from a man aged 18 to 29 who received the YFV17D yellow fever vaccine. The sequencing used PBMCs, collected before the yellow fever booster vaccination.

CDR3 protein: CASSPRGGFYEQYF. CDR3 DNA: TGTGCCAGCAGCCCCCGGGGGGGATTCTACGAGCAGTACTTC. The V gene is TRBV6-5, the J gene TRBJ2-7; 8 bases agree with TRBD2. Germline V gene sequence: CDR1 MNHEY, CDR2 SVGAGI. The CDR3 consists of 14 residues. The trim removed 6 bases at V and 3 bases at J, leaving 7 bases unmatched.